One sample yielded the 29 T cell receptor beta chains listed below, sequenced in a study of T-cell memory formation after mild COVID-19. Each CDR3 protein gets one entry after TCRdb re-called the 5' RACE reads with MiXCR. The data contain approximately 490,000 distinct CDR3 sequences, around 21% of them seen just once; the ten biggest clones take up around 12%. Material: PBMCs or a T cell subset sorted from them (not recorded which). The receptors stem from an adult woman who had mild COVID-19 (a few samples of this study predate the infection). Cell type and time point are not known.

The chain links TRBV20-1 to TRBJ2-1; TRBD2 is a possible D gene (7 bases). The CDR3 is 14 residues long. Trimming removed 7 bases from V and 3 bases from J, with 16 bases in between. Germline CDR1 is DFQATT and CDR2 is SNEGSKA (reference sequence). The CDR3 DNA sequence: TGCAGTGGCCCGGGGGGCGTCGTCTACAATGAGCAGTTCTTC. It is translated as CSGPGGVVYNEQFF.

The rearrangement uses TRBV6-5 and TRBJ2-1; 15 nucleotides agree with TRBD2. V lost 2 bases, J lost 8 bases, and 1 base stayed unmatched. There are 15 residues in the CDR3. Germline values: CDR1 MNHEY, CDR2 SVGAGI. The CDR3 nucleotides read TGTGCCAGCAGTTACGGGACTAGCGGGAGGCATGAGCAGTTCTTC. This codes for CASSYGTSGRHEQFF.

The gene calls are TRBV5-1 and TRBJ2-2; D is perhaps TRBD2 (6 bases). The CDR3 loop spans 16 amino acids. Trimming left V 5 bases short and J 0 bases short, with 14 bases between. Germline values: CDR1 SGHRS, CDR2 YFSETQ. This CDR3 is CASSPAPGANTGELFF. CDR3 nucleotides: TGCGCCAGCAGTCCCGCCCCGGGGGCGAACACCGGGGAGCTGTTTTTT.

This clonotype occurred a few times. The J gene is TRBJ2-7, the V gene TRBV15; TRBD2 matches 11 bases. The V segment lost 6 bases and the J segment 4 bases; nucleotides outside the gene matches: 17. The CDR3 has 18 amino acids. Germline CDR1 is LNHNV and CDR2 is YYDKDF (reference sequence). CDR3 bases: TGTGCCACCAGTAGCGAGACTAGCGGGGACCTCCGGGGATACGAGCAGTACTTC. Amino acids: CATSSETSGDLRGYEQYF.

This clonotype occurred a few times. The chain joins TRBV20-1 to TRBJ1-2; D gene ambiguous. The CDR3 covers 15 residues. With 2 bases removed from V and 0 bases from J, the gap between germline ends came to 13 bases. Germline V gives CDR1 DFQATT, CDR2 SNEGSKA (reference sequence). The CDR3 here is CSARRDTLANYGYTF. The CDR3 region has the DNA TGCAGTGCTAGAAGAGACACCTTAGCTAACTATGGCTACACCTTC.

The J gene is TRBJ2-1, the V gene TRBV10-3, with 11 bases that match TRBD2. Trimming took 6 bases from V and 2 from J; bases not matched to a gene: 3. The CDR3 runs to 15 residues. CDR1 and CDR2 from the germline V gene are ENHRY and SYGVKD. Here the CDR3 reads CAIRQGLAAYNEQFF. The CDR3 DNA follows: TGTGCCATCAGGCAGGGACTAGCGGCCTACAATGAGCAGTTCTTC.

This clonotype was found a few times. J is TRBJ1-2 and V is TRBV11-3; no clear D. The germline V and J ends were trimmed by 0 bases and 2 bases, with 16 bases remaining between them. CDR1 SGHNT and CDR2 YENEEA come from the germline V gene. This CDR3 region has 17 residues. The CDR3 reads CASSLERYRDGNYGYTF. In nucleotides, the CDR3 is TGTGCCAGCAGCTTAGAAAGATATAGAGACGGAAACTATGGCTACACCTTC.

This chain uses TRBV10-3 with TRBJ1-2, with 8 nucleotides matching TRBD1. The germline V gene has CDR1 ENHRY and CDR2 SYGVKD. V gave up 3 bases and J gave up 4 bases; unmatched junction bases: 4. This CDR3 is built from 14 residues. In DNA form, the CDR3 reads TGTGCCATCAGTGACGACACAGGGGGCTATGGCTACACCTTC. Its translation: CAISDDTGGYGYTF.

This clonotype was seen a few times. V gene TRBV7-9 combines with J gene TRBJ1-1; D gene unclear. Trimming stripped 8 bases from V and 4 bases from J, with 17 bases between. This CDR3 contains 14 residues. Germline assignment: CDR1 SEHNR and CDR2 FQNEAQ (reference sequence). The CDR3 reads CASFGGSYGTEAFF. CDR3 DNA: TGTGCCAGCTTTGGAGGGAGTTACGGCACTGAAGCTTTCTTT.

This clonotype appeared a few times. The rearrangement uses TRBV5-1 and TRBJ1-6; D ambiguous. The CDR3 loop spans 13 amino acids. From germline, CDR1 is SGHRS and CDR2 YFSETQ. V lost 0 bases to trimming and J lost 4 bases, with 2 bases between them. Written as DNA, the CDR3 is TGCGCCAGCAGCTTGGATTATAATTCACCCCTCCACTTT. The encoded protein is CASSLDYNSPLHF.

V and J are TRBV4-1 and TRBJ2-7; 10 bases map to TRBD1. CDR3 length: 16 residues. Germline CDR1 MGHRA, CDR2 YSYEKL. V shed 4 bases, J shed 8 bases, and the junction held 14 bases outside the gene matches. The CDR3 nucleotides read TGCGCCAGCAGCCGAGTAGCCGGGACAGGGGTTGCCAAGCAGTACTTC. Translation: CASSRVAGTGVAKQYF.

This clonotype was seen more than once but under ten times. CDR3 region: CASSLDHGVSDTQYF. The DNA for the CDR3 is TGTGCCAGCAGCTTAGATCATGGGGTATCAGATACGCAGTATTTT. This sequence joins TRBV11-2 and TRBJ2-3; D ambiguous. V was clipped by 0 bases and J by 4 bases, with 11 bases between them. The CDR3 has 15 residues. From germline, CDR1 is SGHAT and CDR2 FQNNGV.

V is TRBV30 and J is TRBJ1-6; unclear D gene. This CDR3 has 14 amino acids. Germline lookup yields CDR1 GTSNPN and CDR2 SVGIG (reference sequence). Between the trimmed V and J ends, which lost 3 bases and 7 bases, there was a span of 13 bases. CDR3 in amino acids: CAWRGGLLNSPLHF. Written as DNA, the CDR3 is TGTGCCTGGAGGGGAGGACTTCTAAATTCACCCCTCCACTTT.

This chain uses TRBV7-6 with TRBJ2-2; D unclear. The ends were cut back, 5 bases at V and 2 bases at J, with 9 bases in the middle. The CDR3 is 14 residues long. The germline V gene has CDR1 SGHVS and CDR2 FNYEAQ. The chain's CDR3 is CASSIIPNTGELFF. The CDR3 DNA reads as TGTGCCAGCAGCATTATACCAAACACCGGGGAGCTGTTTTTT. Combining the CDR3 with reference TRBV7-6 and TRBJ2-2 gives the whole variable domain GAGVSQSPRYKVTKRGQDVALRCDPISGHVSLYWYRQALGQGPEFLTYFNYEAQQDKSGLPNDRFSAERPEGSISTLTIQRTEQRDSAMYRCASSIIPNTGELFFGEGSRLTVL.

This clonotype came up a few times. The chain carries TRBV6-5 and TRBJ2-7; TRBD1 agrees at 8 bases. After removal of 2 bases from V and 2 bases from J, the junction contained 5 bases not matched to a gene. The CDR3 consists of 15 residues. Per germline, CDR1 MNHEY and CDR2 SVGAGI. The chain's CDR3 is CASSYDGTGAYEQYF. The CDR3 DNA sequence: TGTGCCAGCAGTTACGATGGGACAGGAGCCTACGAGCAGTACTTC.

The J gene is TRBJ1-4, the V gene TRBV4-1, with D hard to call. Per the germline V gene, CDR1 is MGHRA and CDR2 is YSYEKL. The CDR3 spans 15 residues. V was clipped by 4 bases and J by 0 bases, with 9 bases between them. Here the CDR3 DNA reads TGCGCCAGCAGCCCCCAGTCCACAACTAATGAAAAACTGTTTTTT. Translated: CASSPQSTTNEKLFF.

The chain joins TRBV6-5 to TRBJ1-1; D might be TRBD1 (6 bases). The V end lost 5 bases, the J end lost 2 bases, and 21 bases lay between the germline ends. The CDR3 extends over 17 amino acids. Germline assignment: CDR1 MNHEY and CDR2 SVGAGI. The CDR3 loop reads CASSGTLTGHGNTEAFF. CDR3 nucleotide sequence: TGTGCCAGCAGTGGAACTTTAACGGGACACGGTAACACTGAAGCTTTCTTT.

This clonotype was counted only a few times. The V gene is TRBV18, the J gene TRBJ2-7, with 7 bases aligning to TRBD1. V lost 3 bases to trimming and J lost 5 bases; unmatched junction nucleotides: 4. Germline CDR1 and CDR2: KGHSH and LQKENI. This CDR3 spans 13 amino acids. The CDR3 DNA sequence: TGTGCCAGCTCACCGATAGGGGGCGACGAGCAGTACTTC. Translating it yields CASSPIGGDEQYF.

This clonotype appeared a few times. This sequence joins TRBV4-1 and TRBJ2-3, with a weak D call TRBD1 (6 bases). Trimming shortened V by 0 bases and J by 2 bases, and 18 bases separated the two germline ends. The CDR3 covers 18 residues. Germline V gene data show CDR1 as MGHRA and CDR2 as YSYEKL. The CDR3 here is CASSQDEGVGALTDTQYF. As DNA, the CDR3 is TGCGCCAGCAGCCAAGATGAGGGGGTTGGGGCCCTCACAGATACGCAGTATTTT.

The sample holds a few counts of this clonotype. The rearrangement joins TRBV7-2 to TRBJ1-4; TRBD1 aligns across 7 bases. Trimming cost V 4 bases and J 8 bases; bases outside gene matches: 13. Germline V lookup: CDR1 SGHTA, CDR2 FQGNSA. This CDR3 comprises 16 residues. The CDR3 region has the DNA TGTGCCAGCAGCTATGACTCGACAGGGCTGGGCGAAAAACTGTTTTTT. Protein sequence: CASSYDSTGLGEKLFF.

The sample holds a few counts of this clonotype. The chain couples TRBV10-3 to TRBJ1-6; 10 nucleotides align to TRBD1. There are 14 residues in the CDR3. Trimming took 6 bases from V and 8 from J; bases not matched to a gene: 4. The germline V gene has CDR1 ENHRY and CDR2 SYGVKD. CDR3 loop: CAIRTGGIHSPLHF. In DNA, the CDR3 is TGTGCCATCAGGACAGGGGGCATTCATTCACCCCTCCACTTT.

This chain joins TRBV4-1 and TRBJ1-5, with a weak D call TRBD1 (5 bases). Germline lookup yields CDR1 MGHRA and CDR2 YSYEKL. The CDR3 loop spans 14 amino acids. Trimming removed 1 base at V and 9 bases at J, with 13 bases between. The CDR3 DNA is TGCGCCAGCAGCCAAGGGGGTTACGGGGGGCCCCAGCATTTT. It translates to CASSQGGYGGPQHF.

The chain has TRBV10-3 and TRBJ2-3; TRBD2 matches 8 bases. The CDR3 contains 15 residues. V dropped 6 bases and J dropped 5; count of bases not matched to a gene: 10. Germline lookup yields CDR1 ENHRY and CDR2 SYGVKD. CDR3 DNA: TGTGCCATCAGATCCGGGAGGGCCTTTGGAGATACGCAGTATTTT. This codes for CAIRSGRAFGDTQYF.

This clonotype was detected a few times. The chain combines TRBV18 with TRBJ1-1; no definite D call. The germline V and J ends were trimmed by 3 bases and 6 bases, with 17 bases remaining between them. Germline-derived CDR1 and CDR2 are KGHSH and LQKENI. This CDR3 region has 15 residues. CDR3 residues: CASSPRIQHNAEAFF. In nucleotides, the CDR3 is TGTGCCAGCTCACCCCGGATCCAGCACAACGCTGAAGCTTTCTTT.

The gene calls are TRBV6-5 and TRBJ2-7; TRBD2 aligns across 12 bases. Per germline, CDR1 MNHEY and CDR2 SVGAGI. Trimming at V came to 4 bases and at J to 3 bases, leaving 4 bases not matched to a gene. The CDR3 extends over 15 amino acids. CDR3 DNA sequence: TGTGCCAGCAGTTTGCGGGGACTAGCGGGCTACGAGCAGTACTTC. Translation: CASSLRGLAGYEQYF.

CDR3 sequence: CASSISTGMGTEAFF. The CDR3 DNA sequence: TGTGCCAGCAGTATATCAACAGGGATGGGGACTGAAGCTTTCTTT. The chain employs TRBV12-3 or TRBV12-4 and TRBJ1-1, with D possibly being TRBD1 (6 bases). The length of the CDR3 is 15 residues. V was pared by 5 bases and J by 5 bases, with 18 bases between.

The rearrangement uses TRBV9 and TRBJ1-2, with D uncertain. Trimming took off 3 bases at V and 4 bases at J, with 4 bases between the two ends. This CDR3 has 11 residues. The V gene's germline CDR1 is SGDLS and CDR2 YYNGEE. The DNA of the CDR3 is TGTGCCAGCAGCGGGTTCTATGGCTACACCTTC. Amino acids: CASSGFYGYTF.

The genes are TRBV6-5 and TRBJ2-5; 14 positions match TRBD2. With V trimmed by 2 bases and J by 3 bases, 5 bases remained unmatched. Germline CDR1 reads MNHEY; CDR2 reads SVGAGI. CDR3 size: 17 residues. The CDR3 loop is CASSYVLGLAGEETQYF. The CDR3 DNA is TGTGCCAGCAGTTACGTGCTGGGACTAGCGGGAGAAGAGACCCAGTACTTC.

This clonotype was observed a handful of times. The rearrangement uses TRBV7-9 and TRBJ1-2; D uncertain. The length of the CDR3 is 14 residues. Trimming pared 5 bases from V and 4 bases from J, leaving 14 bases between. Germline values: CDR1 SEHNR, CDR2 FQNEAQ (reference sequence). CDR3 region: CASSPGGGVYGYTF. In DNA form, the CDR3 reads TGTGCCAGCAGCCCCGGAGGTGGGGTCTATGGCTACACCTTC.